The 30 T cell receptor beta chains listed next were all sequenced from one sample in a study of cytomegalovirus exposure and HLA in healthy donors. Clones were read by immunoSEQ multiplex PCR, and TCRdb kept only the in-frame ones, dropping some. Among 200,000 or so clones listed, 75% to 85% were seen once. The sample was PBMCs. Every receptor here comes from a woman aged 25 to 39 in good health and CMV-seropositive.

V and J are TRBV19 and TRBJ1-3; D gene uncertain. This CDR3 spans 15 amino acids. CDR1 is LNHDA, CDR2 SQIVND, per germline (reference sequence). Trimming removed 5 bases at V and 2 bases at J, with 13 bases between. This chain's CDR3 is CASSPRHSTGNTIYF. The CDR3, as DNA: TGTGCCAGTAGTCCAAGACACTCAACTGGAAACACCATATATTTT.

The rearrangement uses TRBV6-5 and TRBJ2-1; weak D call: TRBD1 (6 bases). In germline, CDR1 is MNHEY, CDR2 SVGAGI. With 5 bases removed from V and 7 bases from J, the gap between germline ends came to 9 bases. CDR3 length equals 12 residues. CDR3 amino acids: CASSVQGNEQFF. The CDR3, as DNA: TGTGCCAGCAGTGTACAGGGAAATGAGCAGTTCTTC.

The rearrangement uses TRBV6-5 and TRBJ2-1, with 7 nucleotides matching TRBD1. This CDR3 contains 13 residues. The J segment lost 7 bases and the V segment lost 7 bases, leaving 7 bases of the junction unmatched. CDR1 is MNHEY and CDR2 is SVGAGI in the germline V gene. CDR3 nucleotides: TGTGCCAGCACCCGGCACAGGGGAAATGAGCAGTTCTTC. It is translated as CASTRHRGNEQFF.

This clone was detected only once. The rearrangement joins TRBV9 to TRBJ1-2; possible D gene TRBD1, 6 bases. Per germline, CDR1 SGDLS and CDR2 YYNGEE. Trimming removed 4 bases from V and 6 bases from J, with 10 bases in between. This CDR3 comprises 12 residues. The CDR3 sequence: CASSTRQDGYTF. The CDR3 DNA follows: TGTGCCAGCAGCACGCGACAGGATGGCTACACCTTC.

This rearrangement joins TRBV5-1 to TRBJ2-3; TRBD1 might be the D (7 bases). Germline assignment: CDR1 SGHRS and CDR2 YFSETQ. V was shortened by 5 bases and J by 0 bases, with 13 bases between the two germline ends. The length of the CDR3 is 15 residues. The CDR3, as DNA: TGCGCCAGCAGACCGACAGGGACTAGCACAGATACGCAGTATTTT. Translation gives CASRPTGTSTDTQYF.

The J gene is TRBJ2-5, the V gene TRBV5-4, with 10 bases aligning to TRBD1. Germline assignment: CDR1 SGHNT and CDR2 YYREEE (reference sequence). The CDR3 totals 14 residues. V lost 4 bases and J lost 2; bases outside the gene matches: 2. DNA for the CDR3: TGTGCCAGCAGCCAGGGACAGGGGCAAGAGACCCAGTACTTC. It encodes CASSQGQGQETQYF.

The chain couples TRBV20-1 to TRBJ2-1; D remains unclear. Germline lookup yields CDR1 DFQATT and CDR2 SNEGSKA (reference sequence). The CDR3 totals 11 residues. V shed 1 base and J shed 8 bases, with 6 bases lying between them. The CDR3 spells CSARALYEQFF. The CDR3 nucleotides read TGCAGTGCTAGAGCGTTATATGAGCAGTTCTTC.

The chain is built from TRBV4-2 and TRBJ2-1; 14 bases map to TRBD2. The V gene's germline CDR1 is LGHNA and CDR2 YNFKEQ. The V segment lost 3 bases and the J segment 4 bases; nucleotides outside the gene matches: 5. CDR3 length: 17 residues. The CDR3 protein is CASSQRTSGRNYNEQFF. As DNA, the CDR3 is TGTGCCAGCAGCCAGCGGACTAGCGGGAGGAATTACAATGAGCAGTTCTTC.

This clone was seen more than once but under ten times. CDR3 sequence (DNA): TGTGCCAGTAGTACCAGCACCGGGACAGGGGGCACTGAAGCTTTCTTT. It specifies CASSTSTGTGGTEAFF. The J gene is TRBJ1-1, the V gene TRBV19; TRBD1 matches 11 bases. Losses at the gene ends were 4 bases for V and 4 bases for J; bases not matched to a gene: 8. Germline lookup yields CDR1 LNHDA and CDR2 SQIVND (reference sequence). The CDR3 contains 16 residues.

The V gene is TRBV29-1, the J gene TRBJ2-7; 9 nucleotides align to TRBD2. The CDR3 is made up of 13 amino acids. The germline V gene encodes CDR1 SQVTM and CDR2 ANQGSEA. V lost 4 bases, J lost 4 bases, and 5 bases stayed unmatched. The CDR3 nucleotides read TGCAGCGTTGGTAATAGCGGGAGTTACGAGCAGTACTTC. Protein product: CSVGNSGSYEQYF.

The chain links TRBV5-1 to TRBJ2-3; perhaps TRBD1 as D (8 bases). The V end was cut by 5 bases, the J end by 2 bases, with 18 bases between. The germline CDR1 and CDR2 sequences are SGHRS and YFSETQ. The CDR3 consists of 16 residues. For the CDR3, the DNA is TGCGCCAGCAGTCTTGGGGGGGACAGGTTCACAGATACGCAGTATTTT. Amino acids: CASSLGGDRFTDTQYF. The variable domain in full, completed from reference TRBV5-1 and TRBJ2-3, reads KAGVTQTPRYLIKTRGQQVTLSCSPISGHRSVSWYQQTPGQGLQFLFEYFSETQRNKGNFPGRFSGRQFSNSRSEMNVSTLELGDSALYLCASSLGGDRFTDTQYFGPGTRLTVL.

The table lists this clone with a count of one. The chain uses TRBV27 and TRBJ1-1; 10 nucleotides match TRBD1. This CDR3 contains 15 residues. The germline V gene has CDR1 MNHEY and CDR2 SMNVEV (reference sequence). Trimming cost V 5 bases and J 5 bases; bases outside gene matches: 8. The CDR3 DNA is TGTGCCAGCAGTATAACCGGGACAGGGGTAACTGAAGCTTTCTTT. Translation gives CASSITGTGVTEAFF.

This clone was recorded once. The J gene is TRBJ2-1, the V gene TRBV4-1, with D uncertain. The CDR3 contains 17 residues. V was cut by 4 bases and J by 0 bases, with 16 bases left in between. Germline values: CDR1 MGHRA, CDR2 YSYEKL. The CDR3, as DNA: TGCGCCAGCAGCCGACCGCCCACAGAGAGCTCCTACAATGAGCAGTTCTTC. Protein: CASSRPPTESSYNEQFF.

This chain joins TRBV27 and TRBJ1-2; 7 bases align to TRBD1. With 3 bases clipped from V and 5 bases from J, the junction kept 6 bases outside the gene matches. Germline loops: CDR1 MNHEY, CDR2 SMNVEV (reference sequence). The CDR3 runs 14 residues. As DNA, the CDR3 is TGTGCCAGCAGTTTGGGCAGGGGGAATTATGGCTACACCTTC. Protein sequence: CASSLGRGNYGYTF.

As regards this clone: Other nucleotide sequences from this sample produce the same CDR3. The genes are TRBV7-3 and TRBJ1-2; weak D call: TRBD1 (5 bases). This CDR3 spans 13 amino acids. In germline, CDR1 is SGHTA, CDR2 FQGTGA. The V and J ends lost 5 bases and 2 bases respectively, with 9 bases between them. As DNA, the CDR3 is TGTGCCAGCAGCCCCGACAGAAACTATGGCTACACCTTC. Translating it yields CASSPDRNYGYTF.

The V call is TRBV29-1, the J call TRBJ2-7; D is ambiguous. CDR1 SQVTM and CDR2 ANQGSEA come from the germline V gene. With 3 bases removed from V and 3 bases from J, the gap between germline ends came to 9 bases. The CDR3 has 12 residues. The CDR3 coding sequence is TGCAGCGTTGAGAATCTTAGCTACGAGCAGTACTTC. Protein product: CSVENLSYEQYF.

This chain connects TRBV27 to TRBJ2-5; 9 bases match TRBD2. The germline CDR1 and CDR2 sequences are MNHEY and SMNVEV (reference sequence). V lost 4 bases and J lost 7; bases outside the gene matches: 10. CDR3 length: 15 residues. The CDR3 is CASSSSGRGGLTQYF. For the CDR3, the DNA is TGTGCCAGCAGTTCCTCGGGGCGGGGGGGACTGACCCAGTACTTC.

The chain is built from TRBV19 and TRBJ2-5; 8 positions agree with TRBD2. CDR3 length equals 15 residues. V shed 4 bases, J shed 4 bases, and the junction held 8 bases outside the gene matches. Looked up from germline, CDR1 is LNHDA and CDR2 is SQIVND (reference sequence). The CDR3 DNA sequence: TGTGCCAGTAGTAAAACCGGGACTAGGAGAGAGACCCAGTACTTC. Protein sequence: CASSKTGTRRETQYF.

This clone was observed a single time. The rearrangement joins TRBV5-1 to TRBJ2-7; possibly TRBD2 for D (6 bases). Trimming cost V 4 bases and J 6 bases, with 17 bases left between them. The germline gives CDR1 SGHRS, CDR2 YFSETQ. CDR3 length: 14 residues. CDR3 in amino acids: CASSVGRELGEQYF. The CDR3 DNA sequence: TGCGCCAGCAGCGTAGGACGGGAGTTGGGCGAGCAGTACTTC.

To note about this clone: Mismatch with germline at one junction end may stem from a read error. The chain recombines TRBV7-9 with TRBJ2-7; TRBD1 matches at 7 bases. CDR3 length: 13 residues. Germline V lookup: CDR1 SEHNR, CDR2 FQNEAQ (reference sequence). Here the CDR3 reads CASSSGQLYGQYF. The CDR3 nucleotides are TGTGCCAGCAGCTCGGGACAGCTCTACGGGCAGTACTTC. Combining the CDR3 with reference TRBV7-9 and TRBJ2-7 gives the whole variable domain DTGVSQNPRHKITKRGQNVTFRCDPISEHNRLYWYRQTLGQGPEFLTYFQNEAQLEKSRLLSDRFSAERPKGSFSTLEIQRTEQGDSAMYLCASSSGQLYGQYFGPGTRLTVT.

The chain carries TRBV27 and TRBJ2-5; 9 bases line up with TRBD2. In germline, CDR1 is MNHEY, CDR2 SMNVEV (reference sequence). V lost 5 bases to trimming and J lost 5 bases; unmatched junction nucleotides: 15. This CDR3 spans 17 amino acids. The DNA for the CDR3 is TGTGCCAGCAGTCCACGACGGAGGCGGGAGGGCCGGGAGACCCAGTACTTC. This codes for CASSPRRRREGRETQYF.

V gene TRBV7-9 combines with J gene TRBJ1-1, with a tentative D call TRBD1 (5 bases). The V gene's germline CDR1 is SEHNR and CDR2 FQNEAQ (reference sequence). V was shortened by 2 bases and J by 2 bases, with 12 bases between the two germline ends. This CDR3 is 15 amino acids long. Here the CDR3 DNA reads TGTGCCAGCAGCTTATATGGGCAGGGAAACACTGAAGCTTTCTTT. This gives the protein CASSLYGQGNTEAFF.

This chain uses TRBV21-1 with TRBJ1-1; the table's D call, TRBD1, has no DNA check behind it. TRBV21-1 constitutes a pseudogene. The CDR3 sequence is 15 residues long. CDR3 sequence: CASPDRGPMNTEAFF. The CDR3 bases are TGTGCCAGCCCGGACAGGGGGCCCATGAACACTGAAGCTTTCTTT.

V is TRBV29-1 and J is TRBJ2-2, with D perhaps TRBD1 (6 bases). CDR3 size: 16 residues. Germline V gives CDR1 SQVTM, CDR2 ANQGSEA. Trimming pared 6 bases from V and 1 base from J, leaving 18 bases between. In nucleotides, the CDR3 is TGCAGCGTCCCGAGGCCGGACAGCAGGAACACCGGGGAGCTGTTTTTT. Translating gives CSVPRPDSRNTGELFF.

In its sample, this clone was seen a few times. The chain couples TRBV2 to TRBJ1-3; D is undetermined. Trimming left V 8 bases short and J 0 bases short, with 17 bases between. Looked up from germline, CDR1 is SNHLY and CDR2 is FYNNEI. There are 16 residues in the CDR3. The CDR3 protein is CASRRLGGNSGNTIYF. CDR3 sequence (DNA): TGTGCCAGCCGAAGGCTGGGAGGGAACTCTGGAAACACCATATATTTT.

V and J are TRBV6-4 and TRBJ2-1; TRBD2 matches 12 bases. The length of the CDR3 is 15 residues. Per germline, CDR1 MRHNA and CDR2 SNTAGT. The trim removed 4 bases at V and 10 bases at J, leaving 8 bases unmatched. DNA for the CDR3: TGTGCCAGCAGTGTTGCTAGCGGGAGGGCCGGAGAGCAGTTCTTC. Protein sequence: CASSVASGRAGEQFF.

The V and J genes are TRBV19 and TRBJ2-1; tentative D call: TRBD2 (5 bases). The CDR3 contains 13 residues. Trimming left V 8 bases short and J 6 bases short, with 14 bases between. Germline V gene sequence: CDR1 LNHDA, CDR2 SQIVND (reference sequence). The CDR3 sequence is CASSGSGRNEQFF. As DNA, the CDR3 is TGTGCCAGTTCGGGCAGCGGCCGCAATGAGCAGTTCTTC.

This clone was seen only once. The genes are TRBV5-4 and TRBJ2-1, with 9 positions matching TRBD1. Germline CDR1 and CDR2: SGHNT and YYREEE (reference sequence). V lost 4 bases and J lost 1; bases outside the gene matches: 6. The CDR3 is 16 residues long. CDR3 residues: CASSQGQGSSYNEQFF. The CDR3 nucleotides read TGTGCCAGCAGCCAAGGACAGGGGAGTTCCTACAATGAGCAGTTCTTC. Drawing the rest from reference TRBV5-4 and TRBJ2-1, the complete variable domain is ETGVTQSPTHLIKTRGQQVTLRCSSQSGHNTVSWYQQALGQGPQFIFQYYREEENGRGNFPPRFSGLQFPNYSSELNVNALELDDSALYLCASSQGQGSSYNEQFFGPGTRLTVL.

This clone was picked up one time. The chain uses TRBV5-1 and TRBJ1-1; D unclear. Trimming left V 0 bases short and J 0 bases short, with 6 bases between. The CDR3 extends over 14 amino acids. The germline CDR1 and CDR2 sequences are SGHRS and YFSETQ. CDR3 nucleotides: TGCGCCAGCAGCTTGGGAGGAGTGAACACTGAAGCTTTCTTT. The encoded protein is CASSLGGVNTEAFF.

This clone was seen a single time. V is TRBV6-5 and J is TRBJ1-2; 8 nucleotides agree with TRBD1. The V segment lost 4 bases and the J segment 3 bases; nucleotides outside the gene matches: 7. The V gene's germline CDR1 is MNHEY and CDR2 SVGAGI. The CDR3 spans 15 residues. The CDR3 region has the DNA TGTGCCAGCAGTTTCATCGGACAGGGTGACTATGGCTACACCTTC. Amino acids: CASSFIGQGDYGYTF.